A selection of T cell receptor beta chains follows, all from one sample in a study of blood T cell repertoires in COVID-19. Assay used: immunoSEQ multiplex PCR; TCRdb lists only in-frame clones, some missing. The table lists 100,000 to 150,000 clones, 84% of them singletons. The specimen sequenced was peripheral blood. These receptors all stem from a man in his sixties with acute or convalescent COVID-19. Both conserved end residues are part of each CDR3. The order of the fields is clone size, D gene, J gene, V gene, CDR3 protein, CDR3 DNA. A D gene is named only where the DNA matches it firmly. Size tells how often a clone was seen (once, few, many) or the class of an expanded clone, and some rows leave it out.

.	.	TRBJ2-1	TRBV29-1	CSAADRSEQFF	TGCAGCGCCGCAGATAGGAGTGAGCAGTTCTTC
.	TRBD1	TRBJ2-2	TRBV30	CAWSVPGTGDTGKLFF	TGTGCCTGGAGTGTACCCGGGACAGGGGACACCGGGAAGCTGTTTTTT
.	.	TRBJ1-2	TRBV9	CASSVDGTGYYGYTF	TGTGCCAGCAGCGTAGACGGAACAGGGTACTATGGCTACACCTTC
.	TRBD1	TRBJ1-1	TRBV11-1	CASSSQQGAWTEAFF	TGTGCCAGCAGCTCGCAACAGGGGGCCTGGACTGAAGCTTTCTTT
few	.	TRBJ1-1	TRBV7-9	CASSLLTEAFF	TGTGCCAGCAGCCTCCTTACTGAAGCTTTCTTT
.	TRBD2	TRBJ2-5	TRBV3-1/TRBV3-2	CASSQAGGLGETQYF	TGTGCCAGCAGCCAAGCGGGGGGGCTCGGAGAGACCCAGTACTTC
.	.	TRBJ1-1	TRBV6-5	CASSYSAGLYTEAFF	TGTGCCAGCAGTTACTCAGCAGGGTTGTACACTGAAGCTTTCTTT
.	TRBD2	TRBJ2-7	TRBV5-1	CASSKLAGGSSYEQYF	TGCGCCAGCAGCAAATTAGCGGGAGGGAGCTCCTACGAGCAGTACTTC
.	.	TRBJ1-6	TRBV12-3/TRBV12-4	CASSLGGGFLHF	TGTGCCAGCAGTTTGGGGGGGGGATTCCTCCACTTT
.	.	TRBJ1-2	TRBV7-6	CASSRQVLTGGYTF	TGTGCCAGCAGTCGACAGGTTTTAACTGGTGGCTACACCTTC
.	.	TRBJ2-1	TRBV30	CAWSVDSEQFF	TGTGCCTGGAGTGTAGATAGTGAGCAGTTCTTC
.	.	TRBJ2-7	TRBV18	CASSPVGLTYEQYF	TGTGCCAGCTCACCAGTGGGCCTGACCTACGAGCAGTACTTC
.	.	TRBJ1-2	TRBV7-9	CASSLEGLGLGGYTF	TGTGCCAGCAGCTTAGAAGGACTAGGCCTGGGCGGCTACACCTTC
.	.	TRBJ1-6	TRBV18	CASTRRGDSPLHF	TGTGCCAGCACCCGCCGGGGAGATTCACCCCTCCACTTT
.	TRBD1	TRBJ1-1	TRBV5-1	CASSPTTGPNTEAFF	TGCGCCAGCAGCCCCACGACAGGGCCTAACACTGAAGCTTTCTTT
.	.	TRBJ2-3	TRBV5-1	CASSLVRVWGETDTQYF	TGCGCCAGCAGCTTGGTTCGGGTGTGGGGAGAGACAGATACGCAGTATTTT
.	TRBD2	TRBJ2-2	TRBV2	CASSEVAGGTGELFF	TGTGCCAGCAGTGAGGTAGCGGGGGGCACCGGGGAGCTGTTTTTT